The present T cell receptor (beta chain) was sequenced within a study of cytomegalovirus exposure and HLA in healthy donors listed by TCRdb under 2017. Describing the broader study: An earlier analysis of some 550 of the donors reported roughly 270 Gb of sequence data and 100 million to 130 million unique TCR beta sequences from about 179 million T cells. An early release that covered 640 HLA-typed donors contained approximately 300 gigabases of sequencing data and 80 million or so unique TCR sequences. Of the 300 to 450 genotyped donors, about 80% fell in the genetic ancestry cluster associated with self-reported Caucasian donors. The study aimed to test whether signatures of past pathogen exposure could be identified by cataloging public T cell receptors. Using immunosequencing, the study profiled T cell repertoires from roughly 650 subjects and related those repertoires to cytomegalovirus serostatus. Besides the first cohort of 500 to 700 subjects, a separate validation cohort made up of around 120 different subjects was used. To predict cytomegalovirus infection status, the study brought together high-throughput TCR immunosequencing, statistical association of individual TCRs with disease status, and machine learning. A later analysis re-examined previously published TCR beta repertoires from over 500 donors and added high-resolution HLA genotyping to investigate patterns of TCR occurrence. Rather than using new phenotypic data, the later analysis identified candidate immune exposures from TCR beta sequences and from how often those sequences occurred across donors. An earlier analysis of approximately 500 of the donors applied high-throughput TCR beta sequencing to assess whether each TCR beta V gene segment acted as functional or pseudogenic. Donor age, sex, ethnicity and CMV serostatus were compiled together with the repertoire data. A later genetic analysis used genome-wide SNP genotypes for about 55% of the 666 donors, treating that subset as a discovery cohort. Every repertoire in the discovery cohort had been generated on one and the same sequencing platform. HLA typing covered class I and class II loci at four-digit resolution. The number of donors typed differed by locus, with about 629-640 for A, B, C, DRB1 and DQB1, 522 for DQA1, 606 for DPA1, and around 460 for DPB1. Because of strong linkage in the cohort, four or five DR-DQ haplotypes were treated as single units for association and clustering. Across 398 genotyped donors of the cohort, an average of 235,054 unique TCR beta nucleotide sequences per donor were sequenced, and roughly 20% of those sequences were non-productive. Overall study results and their limits: A further reported finding was that TCR beta sequences accurately predicted the HLA-A and HLA-B alleles for most subjects in the first cohort. The study listed 150 to 200 TCR beta chains as associated with cytomegalovirus. Some IMGT-functional V segments, including TRBV6-2 and TRBV6-3, could not be told apart with the 87-base-pair reads, so those segments were excluded. At a false discovery rate of 0.05, a later analysis linked 15,000 to 20,000 TCR beta sequences to specific HLA alleles. In a later analysis, TCR association rates were found to vary across HLA loci, with the most associated TCRs seen for DRB1 alleles and the fewest for HLA-C alleles. The classifier was reported to diagnose cytomegalovirus status with high specificity and sensitivity in both the original and validation cohorts. A group of highly shared sequence variants was considered likely to be a technical artifact of the sequencing pipeline. Compared with equally common non-associated chains, HLA-associated TCR beta chains in a later analysis were more clonally expanded and had lower generation probabilities. Because HLA typing was unavailable for some donors at each locus, only the typed subset was used in association tests. The authors suggested that the approach could potentially be generalized to other disease states and immunological phenotypes. The cohort was sequenced for TCR beta chains only, and without alpha or paired-chain data the features that could be detected were limited. In a later analysis, several top co-occurrence clusters were reported to appear linked to parvovirus B19, influenza, CMV and Epstein-Barr virus. The only immune exposure information available for the cohort was CMV serostatus. When HLA alleles, especially DR and DQ, strongly co-occurred, TCR associations were difficult to assign to individual alleles. Most TCR sequences were seen in very few donors, while some public TCRs were found in many individuals. Broadly in line with IMGT annotations, most TCR beta V segments showed up in productive rearrangements about 90% or about 30% of the time in an earlier analysis of several hundred of the donors. Correlated functional status among segregating V segments might reflect linkage disequilibrium, but an unknown experimental factor could not be ruled out. Because counts were too low, more than 15 rarely observed V segments, including chromosome 9 orphons, were excluded from the earlier analysis of 587 of the donors. In a later genetic analysis, fewer N-insertions in productive TCRs were reported among donors in an Asian-associated ancestry cluster than the 666-donor mean. In a later genetic analysis, a missense DCLRE1C variant was associated with V-gene and J-gene trimming of TCR beta chains, and the association was replicated in an independent cohort. In vitro tests confirmed that a few of the cytomegalovirus-associated TCR beta chains recognize cytomegalovirus antigens. Most CMV-associated TCR beta chains appeared to be HLA-restricted in a later analysis, and the HLA associations seemed to be driven largely by CMV exposure. Presence/absence analyses assumed roughly uniform sequencing depth across donors, an assumption that may not hold.

The cohort was made up of approximately 670 healthy bone marrow donors. All cohort members were sampled while nominally healthy, although unrecorded immune exposures were likely present. The donor was CMV seronegative and was included in the group of several hundred seronegative cohort members. Every donor gave a peripheral blood sample, and the peripheral blood mononuclear cells from that sample were used for TCR beta sequencing. Genomic DNA extraction from the blood cell samples was performed with the Qiagen DNeasy Blood Extraction Kit. To note about this clone: It lacks a known antigen. No clone much larger than this one lies a single base away; base qualities are absent.

CDR1 SGHDT and CDR2 YYEEEE are derived from the germline V gene. Including cysteine and phenylalanine, the CDR3 has 15 amino acids. The kept DNA is CDR3 alone, 45 bases in frame from the first base. V is pared back by 0 bases and J by 3 bases, with 10 bases lying between the germline termini. Receptor libraries were prepared by the immunoSEQ multiplex PCR assay. A mixture of 60 forward primers for TCR Vbeta segments and 13 reverse primers for TCR Jbeta segments was used in the multiplex PCR. Amplification of the CDR3 region of rearranged TCR beta genes was performed with a multiplex PCR assay on genomic DNA. The Illumina HiSeq System was used to sequence the amplified TCR beta libraries as 87-base-pair reads. Regarding the original processing steps: In a later analysis, around 80 million unique TCR beta chains were counted across the roughly 670 repertoires, and around 10 million of these chains were shared by at least two donors. A nearest-neighbor algorithm error-corrected the raw reads and collapsed the reads into unique sequences, merging closely related sequences to remove PCR and sequencing errors. V, D and J gene segments were assigned by aligning CDR3 sequences to IMGT reference sequences. For a sequence to be retained, a match of at least six nucleotides to both a V gene segment and a J gene segment was required. Rearrangements were classified as productive when the CDR3 lacked stop codons and remained in frame with V and J, and all other rearrangements were classified as non-productive. CDR3 was defined by IMGT convention, running from the second conserved V-encoded cysteine to the conserved J-encoded phenylalanine. The earlier analysis of about 610 of the donors excluded sequences that lacked an unambiguous match to a single V gene segment. An earlier analysis of a few hundred of the donors called V segments functional above 56.7% productive rearrangements and segregating when the between-donor standard deviation exceeded 5%. A statistical classification framework was built to diagnose cytomegalovirus status from the catalog of TCR beta chain sequences. A later analysis assigned V and J genes by comparing TCR nucleotide sequences with IMGT/GENE-DB human TR gene sequences. In a later analysis, CDR3 sequences and most-parsimonious VDJ recombination scenarios were assigned using the TCRdist pipeline. In a later analysis, each TCR beta chain was defined by its CDR3 amino acid sequence together with its V-gene family, and reads lacking a unique V-gene family were excluded. In a later analysis, nearly 600 highly shared, low-generation-probability nucleotide sequences were removed to address suspected cross-contamination and a sequencing artifact. In a later analysis, a clonal expansion index for each public chain was calculated from normalized within-repertoire ranks of inferred template counts. Generation probabilities in a later analysis came from a VDJ recombination model fitted to out-of-frame rearrangements, and those results were checked against IGoR. A later analysis scored TCR-TCR, TCR-HLA and TCR-CMV co-occurrence with hypergeometric tests, applying a repertoire-size bias correction to TCR pairs. False discovery rates were estimated in a later analysis by permuting HLA or CMV assignments 20 times. In a later analysis, co-occurring TCRs were grouped using DBSCAN, with TCRdist sequence similarity added in when clustering inside HLA-allele-positive subsets. Co-occurrence clustering excluded repertoires with fewer than 30,000 or more than 120,000 public chains, plus five with anomalous nucleotide sharing. TCRdb's version of the immuneACCESS table is confined to in-frame rearrangements and falls short of the full clone set. An unresolved V gene accounts for under half of the shortfall where checked; the remainder is of unknown origin. V, J and clone size were drawn from that table, and D and trimming were deduced from the DNA. This sample lists roughly 140,000 clones; about 79% were detected once. Around 1.7% of the sample is held by the ten biggest clonotypes.

Source material: PBMCs. The receptor was isolated from a woman aged 30 to 39 in good health and CMV-seronegative. The receptor chain draws on TRBV5-6 and TRBJ1-5; a tentative D call is TRBD1 (5 bases match). DNA sequence: TGTGCCAGCAGCTTGGTTGGGGGGGACAATCAGCCCCAGCATTTT. This gives the protein CASSLVGGDNQPQHF.